The entry below gives a single TCR beta chain sequence along with its context. CDR1 and CDR2 from the germline V gene are LNHDA and SQIVND (reference sequence). This CDR3 is 14 amino acids long. Trimming at V came to 7 bases and at J to 0 bases, leaving 3 bases not matched to a gene. These data are taken from a study of blood T cell repertoires in COVID-19. The wider study: COVID-19 samples, acute and convalescent, were from the United States, Italy and Spain. PBMCs, B-cell-depleted T cells, or T cells were the source of the cDNA or gDNA that made up the material.

Methods used by the authors: Amplification of reference gene primers was used by the study to estimate nucleated cell counts. The assay was immunoSEQ multiplex PCR, and TCRdb's table has in-frame clones only and misses some. From that table come the V and J calls and clone size; the DNA was used to work out D and trimming. The sample has roughly 68,000 clones, about nine tenths seen once. The gene calls are TRBV19 and TRBJ1-1, with 9 bases lining up with TRBD1. Sequencing input: peripheral blood. The sequence derives from a middle-aged man with active COVID-19. The CDR3, as DNA: TGTGCCAGTATCGACAGGGGGATGAACACTGAAGCTTTCTTT. The encoded protein is CASIDRGMNTEAFF.